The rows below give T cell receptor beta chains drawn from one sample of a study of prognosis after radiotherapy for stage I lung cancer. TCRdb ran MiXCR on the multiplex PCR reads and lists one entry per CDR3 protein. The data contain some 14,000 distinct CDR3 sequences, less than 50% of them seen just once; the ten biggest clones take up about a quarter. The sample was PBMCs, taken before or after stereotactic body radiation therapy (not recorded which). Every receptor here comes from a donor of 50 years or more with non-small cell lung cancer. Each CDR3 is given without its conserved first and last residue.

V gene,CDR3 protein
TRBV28,ASSPQVMISGSYEQY
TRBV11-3,ASILASGIRDTQY
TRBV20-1,SASPLGSLSYEQY
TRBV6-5,ASSYSGTGTAYEQY
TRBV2,ASSVKDTQY
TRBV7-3,ASSHSGNSHNEQF
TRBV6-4,ASSDTYEQY
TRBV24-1,ATSDWVGGANTGELF
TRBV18,ASSPTGTGNTIY
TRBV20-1,SVSSGSGLGTDTQY
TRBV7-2,ASSSRFSGTVEQY
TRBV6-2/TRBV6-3,ASSKTTWAPGSPLH
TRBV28,SSSIPGQGYNEQF
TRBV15,ATSRDIGGESPLH
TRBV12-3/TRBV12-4,ASSLEQETEAF
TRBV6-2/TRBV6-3,ASSDHTGTSYEQY
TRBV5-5,ASNPTGWVRSGELF
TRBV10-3,AISEGTGGPTDTQY
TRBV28,ASSLVGTYGYT
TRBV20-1,SARVGLGRSLTEAF
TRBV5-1,ASSLDQTVGVHYEQY
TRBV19,ASSMQGATVQETQY
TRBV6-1,ASSMDISQGGYT
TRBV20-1,SAPDSGPQRGKPQH
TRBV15,ATRRASGINTIY
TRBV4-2,ASSQGTSNNSPLH
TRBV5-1,ASSPDGNGEQF
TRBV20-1,SARPSGKSYNEQF
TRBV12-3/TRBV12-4,ASSPGTGDTQY
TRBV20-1,SARDFRSSYNEQF
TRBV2,ASSERPNYGYT